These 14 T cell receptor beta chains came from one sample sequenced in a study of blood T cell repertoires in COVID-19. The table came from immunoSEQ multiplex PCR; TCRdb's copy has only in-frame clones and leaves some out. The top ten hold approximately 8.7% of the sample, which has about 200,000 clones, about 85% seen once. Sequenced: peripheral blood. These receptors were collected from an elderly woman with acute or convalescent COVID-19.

CDR3 sequence reads: CASSFEGQGTEAFF. The CDR3 DNA is TGCGCCAGCAGCTTTGAGGGTCAGGGGACTGAAGCTTTCTTT. This chain joins TRBV5-1 and TRBJ1-1; TRBD1 might be the D (6 bases). The CDR3 covers 14 residues. The V and J ends lost 2 bases and 5 bases respectively, with 13 bases between them. From germline, CDR1 is SGHRS and CDR2 YFSETQ.

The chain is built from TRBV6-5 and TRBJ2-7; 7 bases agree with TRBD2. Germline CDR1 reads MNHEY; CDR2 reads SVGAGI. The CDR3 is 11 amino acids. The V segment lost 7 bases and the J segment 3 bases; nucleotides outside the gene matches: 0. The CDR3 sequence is CASTGGYEQYF. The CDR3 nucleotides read TGTGCCAGCACGGGGGGCTACGAGCAGTACTTC.

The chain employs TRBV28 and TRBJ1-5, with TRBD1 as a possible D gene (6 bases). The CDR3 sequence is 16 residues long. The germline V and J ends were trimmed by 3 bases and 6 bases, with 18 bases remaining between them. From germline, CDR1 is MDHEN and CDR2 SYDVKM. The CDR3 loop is CASSFWNMGAGQPQHF. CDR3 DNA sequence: TGTGCCAGCAGTTTCTGGAATATGGGGGCAGGTCAGCCCCAGCATTTT.

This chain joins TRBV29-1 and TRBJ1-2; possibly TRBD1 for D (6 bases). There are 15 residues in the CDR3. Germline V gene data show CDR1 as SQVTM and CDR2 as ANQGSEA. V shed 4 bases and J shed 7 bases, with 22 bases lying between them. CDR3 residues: CSVGGGARDSGGYTF. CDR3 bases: TGCAGCGTTGGTGGGGGGGCGCGTGACTCCGGTGGCTACACCTTC.

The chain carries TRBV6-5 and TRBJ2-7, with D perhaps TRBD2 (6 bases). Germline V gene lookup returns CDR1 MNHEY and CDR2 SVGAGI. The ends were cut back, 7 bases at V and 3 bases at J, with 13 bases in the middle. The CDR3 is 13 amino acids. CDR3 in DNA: TGTGCCAGCATTTGGGACTCAAGCTACGAGCAGTACTTC. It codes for CASIWDSSYEQYF.

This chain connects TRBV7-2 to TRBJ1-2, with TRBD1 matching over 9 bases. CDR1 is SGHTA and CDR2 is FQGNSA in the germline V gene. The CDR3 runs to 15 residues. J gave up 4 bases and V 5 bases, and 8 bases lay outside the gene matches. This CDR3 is CASSVSPGQGYGYTF. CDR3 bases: TGTGCCAGCAGCGTATCCCCGGGACAGGGCTATGGCTACACCTTC.

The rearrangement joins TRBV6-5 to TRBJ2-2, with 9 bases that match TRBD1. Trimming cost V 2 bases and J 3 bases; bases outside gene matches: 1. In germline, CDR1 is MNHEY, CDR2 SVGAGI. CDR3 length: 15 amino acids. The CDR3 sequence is CASSYRDRDTGELFF. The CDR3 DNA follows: TGTGCCAGCAGTTACCGGGACAGGGACACCGGGGAGCTGTTTTTT.

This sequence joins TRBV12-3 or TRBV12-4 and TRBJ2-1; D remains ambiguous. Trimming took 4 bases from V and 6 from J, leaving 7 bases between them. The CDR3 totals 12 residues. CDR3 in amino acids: CASSSSFNEQFF. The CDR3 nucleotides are TGTGCCAGCAGTTCCTCGTTCAATGAGCAGTTCTTC.

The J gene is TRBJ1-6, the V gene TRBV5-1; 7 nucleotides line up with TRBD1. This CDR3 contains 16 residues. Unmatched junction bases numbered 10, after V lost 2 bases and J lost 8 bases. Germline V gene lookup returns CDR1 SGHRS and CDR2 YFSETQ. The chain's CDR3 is CASSFRTGGLDSPLHF. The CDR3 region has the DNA TGCGCCAGCAGCTTCAGGACAGGCGGGCTTGATTCACCCCTCCACTTT.

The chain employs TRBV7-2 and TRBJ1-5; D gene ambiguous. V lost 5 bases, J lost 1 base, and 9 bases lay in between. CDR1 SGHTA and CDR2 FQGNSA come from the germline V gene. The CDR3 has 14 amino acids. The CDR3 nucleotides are TGTGCCAGCAGCCCCGGGATGAGCAATCAGCCCCAGCATTTT. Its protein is CASSPGMSNQPQHF.

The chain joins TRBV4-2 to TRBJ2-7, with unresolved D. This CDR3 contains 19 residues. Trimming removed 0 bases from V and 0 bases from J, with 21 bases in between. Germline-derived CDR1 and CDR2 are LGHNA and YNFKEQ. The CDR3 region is CASSQDALNPGSSSYEQYF. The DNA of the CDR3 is TGTGCCAGCAGCCAAGATGCACTAAACCCTGGATCGTCCTCCTACGAGCAGTACTTC.

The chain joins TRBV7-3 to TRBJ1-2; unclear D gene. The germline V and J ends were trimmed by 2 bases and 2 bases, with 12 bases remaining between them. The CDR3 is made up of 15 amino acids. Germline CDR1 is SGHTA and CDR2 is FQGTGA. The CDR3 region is CASSLGGHPNYGYTF. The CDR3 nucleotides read TGTGCCAGCAGCTTAGGTGGGCACCCCAACTATGGCTACACCTTC.

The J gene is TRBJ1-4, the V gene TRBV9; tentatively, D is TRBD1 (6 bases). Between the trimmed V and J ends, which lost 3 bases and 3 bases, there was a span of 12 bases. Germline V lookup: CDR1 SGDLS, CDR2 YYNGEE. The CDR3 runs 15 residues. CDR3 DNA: TGTGCCAGCAGCGAGACGGACAGTCCTAATGAAAAACTGTTTTTT. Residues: CASSETDSPNEKLFF.

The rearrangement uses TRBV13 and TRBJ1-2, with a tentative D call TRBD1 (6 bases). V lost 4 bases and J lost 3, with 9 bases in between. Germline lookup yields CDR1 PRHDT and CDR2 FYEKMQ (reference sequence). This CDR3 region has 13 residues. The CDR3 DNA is TGTGCCAGCAGCTCCAGGGGTTACTATGGCTACACCTTC. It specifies CASSSRGYYGYTF.